The entry below gives a single T cell receptor beta chain sequence along with its context. This clonotype was recorded many times. Its specific antigen is unknown. Per-base qualities were not stored, and no clone one base away is much larger. TCR libraries were constructed from roughly 360 ng RNA using the Immunoverse kit, and molecular barcoded adaptors covering alpha/delta and beta/gamma chains were employed. The same RNA used for transcriptome sequencing was used for TCR library preparation. TCR libraries were sequenced on an Illumina HiSeq 4000 with 2 x 150 cycles. From the authors' description of their analysis: MiXCR aligned TCR reads to human V, D, J and C references and assembled the aligned reads into CDR3 clonotypes, with quality filtering and error correction included. Clonotype counts and gene usage diversity were analyzed with the tcR package in R. Raw mapping reads were checked after the RNA-seq reads had been mapped by STAR aligner version 2.5.3a onto the human GRCh37 genome. To test the effect of sequencing depth on detected clonotypes, IR-seq fastq files were randomly downsampled using Seqtk 1.3. The public reads were reanalyzed by TCRdb: fastp trimming at Q25, MiXCR alignment, in-frame beta chains only. Rows merge per CDR3 protein into single entries with the most common DNA and genes. The V and J calls reflect TCRdb's pipeline rather than the authors' work. In all, the sample holds some 46,000 distinct CDR3 sequences, and approximately 19% of those were seen once. The ten largest clones take up roughly two fifths of the sample.

The CDR3 spans 14 residues, from the cysteine through the phenylalanine. Only the CDR3 region is kept as DNA, spanning 42 bases read in frame from base 1. V loses 8 bases, J loses 3 bases, and the germline ends lie 14 bases apart. CDR1 and CDR2, looked up from the germline V gene, are MNHNS and SASEGT. These data come from a study of read filtering for tumor transcriptome and immune sequencing (TCRdb year 2020). Broadly, across the study: The cohort was composed of some 16 male and roughly 15 female patients, with a mean age of roughly 61 years and an age range of about 40 to 90. By revised international staging, 8 patients were R-ISS I, some 17 were R-ISS II and 6 or 7 were R-ISS III. After DNase treatment, whole-transcriptome libraries were prepared using the TruSeq RNA Access Library Prep Kit. TCR-region mapped reads per sample ranged from about 3.5 to 10.27 million with IR-seq versus only about 85 to 1,300 with RNA-seq. Using the same bone marrow samples, the study compared TCR repertoires obtained by targeted immune repertoire sequencing with those obtained by bulk whole-transcriptome sequencing. One main goal was a read-filtering strategy for immune repertoire data, in particular deciding whether clonotypes backed by only one read should be removed. Broader findings and caveats from the paper: Single-read clonotypes made up around 82% of clonotypes but about 3.6% of total reads in IR-seq, and just under 75% of clonotypes and approximately 47% of reads in RNA-seq. Compared with RNA-seq, IR-seq captured clonotypes at much greater depth and more reliably, and a smaller IR-seq throughput was enough to identify most of the shared clonotypes. When single-read clonotypes were removed, the proportions of shared clonotypes in IR-seq and RNA-seq correlated more strongly. The sorted CD138-negative fraction was composed of a mixed bone marrow immune population rather than of purified T cells.

Every patient had bone marrow sampled at the time of active disease. Ficoll-Hypaque density gradient centrifugation was used to isolate the bone marrow mononuclear cells. CD138-negative cells were obtained by negative selection after labeling with CD138 magnetic microbeads on a MACS separator, removing myeloma plasma cells. Purity of the isolated cells was checked by flow cytometry on an Attune NxT using CD138 antibodies. Total RNA was extracted with TRIzol reagent and quantified with a NanoDrop spectrophotometer. For each patient, paired RNA-seq and IR-seq were run on the CD138-negative bone marrow sample from that patient.

Sequencing used a population of CD138-negative cells sorted from bone marrow. The cell subset or site label on this specimen signifies: bone marrow mononuclear cells depleted of CD138+ plasma/myeloma cells by negative magnetic selection. The sequence came from a donor older than 35 with multiple myeloma. The chain couples TRBV6-1 to TRBJ2-1; a tentative D call is TRBD1 (6 bases match). The DNA sequence is given as TGTGCCAGCCAACCCTGGGGGCGCTACAATGAGCAGTTCTTC. Its product reads: CASQPWGRYNEQFF.